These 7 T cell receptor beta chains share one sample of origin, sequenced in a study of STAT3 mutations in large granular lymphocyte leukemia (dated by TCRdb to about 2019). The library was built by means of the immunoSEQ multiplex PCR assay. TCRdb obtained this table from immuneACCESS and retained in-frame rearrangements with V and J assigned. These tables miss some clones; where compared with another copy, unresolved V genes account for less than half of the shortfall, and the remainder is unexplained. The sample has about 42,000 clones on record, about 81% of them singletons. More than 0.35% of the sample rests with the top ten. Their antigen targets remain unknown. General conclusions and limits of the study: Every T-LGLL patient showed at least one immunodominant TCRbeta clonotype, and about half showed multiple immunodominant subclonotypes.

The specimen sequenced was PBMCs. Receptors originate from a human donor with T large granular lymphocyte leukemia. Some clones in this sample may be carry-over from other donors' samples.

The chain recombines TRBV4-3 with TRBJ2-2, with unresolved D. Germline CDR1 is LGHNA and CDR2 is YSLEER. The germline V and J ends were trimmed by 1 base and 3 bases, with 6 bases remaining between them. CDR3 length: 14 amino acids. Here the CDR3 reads CASSQGGHTGELFF. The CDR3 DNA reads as TGCGCCAGCAGCCAAGGTGGCCACACCGGGGAGCTGTTTTTT.

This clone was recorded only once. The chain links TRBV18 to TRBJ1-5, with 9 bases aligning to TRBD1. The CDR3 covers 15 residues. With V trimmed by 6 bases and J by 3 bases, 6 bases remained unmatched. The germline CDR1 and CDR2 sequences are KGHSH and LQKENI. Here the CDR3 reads CASSRGQGNNQPQHF. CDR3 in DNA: TGTGCCAGCTCCCGGGGACAGGGAAACAATCAGCCCCAGCATTTT.

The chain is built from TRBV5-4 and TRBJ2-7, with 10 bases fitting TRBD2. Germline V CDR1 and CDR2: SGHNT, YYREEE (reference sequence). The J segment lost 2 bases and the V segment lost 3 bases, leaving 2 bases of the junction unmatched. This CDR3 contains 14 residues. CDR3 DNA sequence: TGTGCCAGCAGCTCGAGCGGGGGGGCCTACGAGCAGTACTTC. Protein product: CASSSSGGAYEQYF.

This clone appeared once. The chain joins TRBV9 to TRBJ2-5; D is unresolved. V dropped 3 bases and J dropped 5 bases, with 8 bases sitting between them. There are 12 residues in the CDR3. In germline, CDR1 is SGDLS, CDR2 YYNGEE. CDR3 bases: TGTGCCAGCAGCGCATTCACCGAGACCCAGTACTTC. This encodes CASSAFTETQYF.

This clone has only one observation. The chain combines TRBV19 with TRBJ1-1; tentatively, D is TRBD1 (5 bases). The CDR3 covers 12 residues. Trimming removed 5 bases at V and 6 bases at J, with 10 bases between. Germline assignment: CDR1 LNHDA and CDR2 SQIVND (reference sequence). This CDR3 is CASSEGQAEAFF. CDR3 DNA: TGTGCCAGTAGTGAGGGGCAGGCTGAAGCTTTCTTT.

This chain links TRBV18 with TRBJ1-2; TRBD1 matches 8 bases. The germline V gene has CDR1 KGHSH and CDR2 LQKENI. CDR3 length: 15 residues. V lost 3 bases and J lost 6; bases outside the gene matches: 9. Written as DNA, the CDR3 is TGTGCCAGCTCACCGATGCAGGGGGCGCGGAATGGCTACACCTTC. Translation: CASSPMQGARNGYTF.

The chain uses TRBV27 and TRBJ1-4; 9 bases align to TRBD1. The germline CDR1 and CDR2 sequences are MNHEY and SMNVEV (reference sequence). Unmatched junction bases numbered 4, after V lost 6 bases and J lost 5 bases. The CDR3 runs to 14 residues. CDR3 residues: CASRRGQGNEKLFF. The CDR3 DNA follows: TGTGCCAGCAGAAGGGGACAGGGCAATGAAAAACTGTTTTTT. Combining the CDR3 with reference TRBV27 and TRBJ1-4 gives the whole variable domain EAQVTQNPRYLITVTGKKLTVTCSQNMNHEYMSWYRQDPGLGLRQIYYSMNVEVTDKGDVPEGYKVSRKEKRNFPLILESPSPNQTSLYFCASRRGQGNEKLFFGSGTQLSVL.